This T cell receptor (beta chain) comes out of a study of blood T cell repertoires in COVID-19. Across the study: Sites in the United States, Italy and Spain provided acute and convalescent COVID-19 samples.

In the original workflow: Counts of nucleated cells, estimated from reference gene primer amplification, were obtained. Using immunoSEQ multiplex PCR, the repertoire was profiled, and TCRdb retains in-frame clones only, with some absent. Clonal size and the V and J genes are those of that table, whereas D and trimming came from the DNA. The data contain around 140,000 clones, 80% to 85% of them seen just once; the ten biggest clones take up 8.9%. The CDR3 totals 18 residues. V shed 7 bases and J 0 bases; nucleotides not matched to a gene: 11. The V gene's germline CDR1 is KGHDR and CDR2 SFDVKD. This clone was counted once. Seattle-derived patients entered the study during active infection and were followed longitudinally.

Sequenced sample: peripheral blood. The rearrangement joins TRBV24-1 to TRBJ2-6, with 7 nucleotides matching TRBD1. The receptor comes from a young man with COVID-19, enrolled during active disease. The CDR3 DNA sequence: TGTGCCACCAGCACCCAAGCAGGGGGTTACTCTGGGGCCAACGTCCTGACTTTC. Protein: CATSTQAGGYSGANVLTF.